This T cell receptor beta chain came from a study of spatial heterogeneity in lung cancer. Study context: Alpha-chain sequences were detected in numbers that were consistently lower than beta-chain sequences.

J was trimmed by 4 bases and V by 3 bases; bases with no gene match: 7. The CDR3 length is 17 residues. Germline assignment: CDR1 SGDLS and CDR2 YYNGEE. Every molecule of TCR cDNA had its own unique molecular identifier. TCRdb redid the calling of the 5' RACE reads with MiXCR, one entry per CDR3 protein. The sample has about 3,400 distinct CDR3 sequences, around 28% seen once. The time point here: sample taken at primary tumor resection. No cells were sorted before sequencing. The whole RNA sequenced was extracted from tumor, nontumor lung or frozen PBMC. The sample here was normal lung tissue next to the tumor, taken at surgery. This receptor was identified in a male donor with early-stage non-small cell lung cancer. The chain is built from TRBV9 and TRBJ2-1, with TRBD2 matching over 13 bases. The CDR3 reads CASSAGGLAGYYNEQFF. The CDR3 bases are TGTGCCAGCAGCGCCGGGGGACTAGCGGGATATTACAATGAGCAGTTCTTC.